These T cell receptor beta chains were read from a single sample in a study of cytomegalovirus exposure and HLA in healthy donors. Here immunoSEQ multiplex PCR was the method, and the copy in TCRdb shows in-frame clones only, minus some. The sample has over 150,000 clones, 70% to 90% seen once; the top ten hold approximately 2.5%. Sample: PBMCs. The receptor source for this set is a man aged 30 to 39 in good health and CMV-seropositive. Each CDR3 is given with its conserved first and last residue. A row's size may be missing; if present it is once, few, many or a size class.

abundance: -
v_gene: TRBV5-5
CDR3aa: CASSPTSLFPTYEQYF

abundance: -
v_gene: TRBV7-2
CDR3aa: CASGGAGSPGANVLTF

abundance: -
v_gene: TRBV7-2
CDR3aa: CASSLVWGAEAFF

abundance: -
v_gene: TRBV5-5
CDR3aa: CASSLGAGARNTEAFF

abundance: -
v_gene: TRBV14
CDR3aa: CASSHRTFLNEQFF

abundance: few
v_gene: TRBV27
CDR3aa: CASRESNRANYGYTF

abundance: -
v_gene: TRBV5-1
CDR3aa: CASSLVAGGQETQYF

abundance: -
v_gene: TRBV10-2
CDR3aa: CASSRTSGHGGDTQYF

abundance: -
v_gene: TRBV9
CDR3aa: CASSVGEWAGEKLFF

abundance: -
v_gene: TRBV27
CDR3aa: CASSGTDYGYTF

abundance: -
v_gene: TRBV6-1
CDR3aa: CASSESSVLSYNEQFF

abundance: -
v_gene: TRBV9
CDR3aa: CASSARQTATNEKLFF

abundance: once
v_gene: TRBV9
CDR3aa: CASSVDPRAGELFF

abundance: -
v_gene: TRBV11-2
CDR3aa: CASSPGISEQFF

abundance: few
v_gene: TRBV4-3
CDR3aa: CASSQFTGGSDEKLFF

abundance: -
v_gene: TRBV2
CDR3aa: CASRVDRGRSEGYTF

abundance: -
v_gene: TRBV7-3
CDR3aa: CASSGGLAGGADTQYF

abundance: -
v_gene: TRBV7-9
CDR3aa: CASSLAPRGTTEAFF

abundance: few
v_gene: TRBV5-5
CDR3aa: CASSSGQGARIEKLFF

abundance: -
v_gene: TRBV6-6
CDR3aa: CASISDVYGYTF

abundance: -
v_gene: TRBV9
CDR3aa: CASASGTSGLGYEQYF